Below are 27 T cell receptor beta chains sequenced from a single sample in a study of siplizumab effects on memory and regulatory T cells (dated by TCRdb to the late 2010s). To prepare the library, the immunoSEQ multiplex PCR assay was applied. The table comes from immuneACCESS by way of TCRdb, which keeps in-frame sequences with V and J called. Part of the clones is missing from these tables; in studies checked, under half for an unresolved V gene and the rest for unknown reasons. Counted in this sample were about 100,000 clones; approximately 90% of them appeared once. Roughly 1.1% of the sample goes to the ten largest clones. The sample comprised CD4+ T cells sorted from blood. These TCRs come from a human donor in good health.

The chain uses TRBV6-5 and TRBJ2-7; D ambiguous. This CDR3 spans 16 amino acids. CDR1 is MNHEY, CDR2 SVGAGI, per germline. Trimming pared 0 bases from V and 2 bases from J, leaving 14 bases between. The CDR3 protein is CASSYSTPDGAYEQYF. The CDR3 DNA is TGTGCCAGCAGTTACTCGACTCCAGACGGAGCCTACGAGCAGTACTTC.

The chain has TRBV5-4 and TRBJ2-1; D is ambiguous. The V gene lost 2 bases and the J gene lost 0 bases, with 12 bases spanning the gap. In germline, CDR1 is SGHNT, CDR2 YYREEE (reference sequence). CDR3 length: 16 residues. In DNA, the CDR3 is TGTGCCAGCAGCTTCGGTAGCCATCCCTCCTACAATGAGCAGTTCTTC. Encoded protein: CASSFGSHPSYNEQFF.

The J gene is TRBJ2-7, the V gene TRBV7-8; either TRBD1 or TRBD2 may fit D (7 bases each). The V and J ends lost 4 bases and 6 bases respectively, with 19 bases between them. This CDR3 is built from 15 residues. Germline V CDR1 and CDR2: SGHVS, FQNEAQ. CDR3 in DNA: TGTGCCAGCAGCTCAATTTCCACAGGGGAGGGCGAGCAGTACTTC. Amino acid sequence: CASSSISTGEGEQYF.

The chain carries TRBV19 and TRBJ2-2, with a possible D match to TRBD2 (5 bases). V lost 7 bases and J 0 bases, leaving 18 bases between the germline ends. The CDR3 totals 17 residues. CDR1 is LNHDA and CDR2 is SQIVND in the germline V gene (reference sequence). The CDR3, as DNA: TGTGCCAGTAAGACGAGCCTGAGCGGAACGAACACCGGGGAGCTGTTTTTT. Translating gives CASKTSLSGTNTGELFF.

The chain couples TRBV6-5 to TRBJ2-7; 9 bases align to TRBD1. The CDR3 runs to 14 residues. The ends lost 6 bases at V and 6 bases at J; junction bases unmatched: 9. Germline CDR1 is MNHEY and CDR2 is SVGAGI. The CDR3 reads CASSLQGAPREQYF. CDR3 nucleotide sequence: TGTGCCAGCAGCCTACAGGGGGCCCCACGCGAGCAGTACTTC.

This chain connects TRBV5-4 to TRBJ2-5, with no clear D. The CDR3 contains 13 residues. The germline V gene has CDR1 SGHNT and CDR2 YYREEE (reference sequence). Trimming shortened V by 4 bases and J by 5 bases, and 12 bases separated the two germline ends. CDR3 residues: CASSPRYGETQYF. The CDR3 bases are TGTGCCAGCAGCCCCAGATATGGCGAGACCCAGTACTTC.

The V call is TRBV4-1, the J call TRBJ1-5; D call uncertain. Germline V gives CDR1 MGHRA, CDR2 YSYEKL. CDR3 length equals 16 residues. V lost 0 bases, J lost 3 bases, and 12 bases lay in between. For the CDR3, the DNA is TGCGCCAGCAGCCAAGAGGTTAGGCACAACAATCAGCCCCAGCATTTT. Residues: CASSQEVRHNNQPQHF.

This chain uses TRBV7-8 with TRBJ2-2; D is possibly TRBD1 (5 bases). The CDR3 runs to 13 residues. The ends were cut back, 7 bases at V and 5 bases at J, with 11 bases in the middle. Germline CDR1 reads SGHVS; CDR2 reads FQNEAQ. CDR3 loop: CASNRPGTGELFF. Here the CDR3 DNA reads TGTGCCAGCAACCGACCAGGGACCGGGGAGCTGTTTTTT.

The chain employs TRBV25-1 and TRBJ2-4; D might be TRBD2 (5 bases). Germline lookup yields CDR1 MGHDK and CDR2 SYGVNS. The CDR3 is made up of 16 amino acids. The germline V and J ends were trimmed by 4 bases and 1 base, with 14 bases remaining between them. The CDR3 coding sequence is TGTGCCAGCAGTGTCGGAGGTGCTCGGGCCAAAAACATTCAGTACTTC. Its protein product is CASSVGGARAKNIQYF.

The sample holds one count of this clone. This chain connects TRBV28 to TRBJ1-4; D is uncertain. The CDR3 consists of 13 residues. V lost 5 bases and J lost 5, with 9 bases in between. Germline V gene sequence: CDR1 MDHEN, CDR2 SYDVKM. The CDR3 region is CASSETRNEKLFF. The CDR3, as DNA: TGTGCCAGCAGTGAGACGAGAAATGAAAAACTGTTTTTT. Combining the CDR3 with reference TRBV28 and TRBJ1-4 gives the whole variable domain DVKVTQSSRYLVKRTGEKVFLECVQDMDHENMFWYRQDPGLGLRLIYFSYDVKMKEKGDIPEGYSVSREKKERFSLILESASTNQTSMYLCASSETRNEKLFFGSGTQLSVL.

CDR3 DNA: TGCGCCAGCAGCTTGGTAGCGGGAGCCCCAGATACGCAGTATTTT. Amino acid sequence: CASSLVAGAPDTQYF. This chain joins TRBV5-1 and TRBJ2-3, with 9 bases fitting TRBD2. This CDR3 spans 15 amino acids. The V gene's germline CDR1 is SGHRS and CDR2 YFSETQ. The J segment lost 4 bases and the V segment lost 0 bases, leaving 3 bases of the junction unmatched.

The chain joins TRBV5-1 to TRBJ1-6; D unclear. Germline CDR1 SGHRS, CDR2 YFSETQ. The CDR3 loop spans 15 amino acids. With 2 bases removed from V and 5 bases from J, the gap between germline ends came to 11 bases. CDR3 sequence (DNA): TGCGCCAGCAGCTTCCAGCCTTTTGATAATTCACCCCTCCACTTT. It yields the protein CASSFQPFDNSPLHF.

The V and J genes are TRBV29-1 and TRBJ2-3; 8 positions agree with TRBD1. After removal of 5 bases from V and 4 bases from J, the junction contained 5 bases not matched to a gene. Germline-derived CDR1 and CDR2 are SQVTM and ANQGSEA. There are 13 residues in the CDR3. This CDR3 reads CSVLTGGADTQYF. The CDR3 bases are TGCAGCGTTTTAACAGGGGGTGCAGATACGCAGTATTTT.

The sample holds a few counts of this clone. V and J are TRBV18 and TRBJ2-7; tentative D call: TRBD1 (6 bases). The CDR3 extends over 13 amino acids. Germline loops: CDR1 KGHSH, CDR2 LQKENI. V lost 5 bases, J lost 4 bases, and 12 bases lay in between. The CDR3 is CASSTGQGYEQYF. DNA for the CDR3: TGTGCCAGCTCAACAGGGCAGGGTTACGAGCAGTACTTC.

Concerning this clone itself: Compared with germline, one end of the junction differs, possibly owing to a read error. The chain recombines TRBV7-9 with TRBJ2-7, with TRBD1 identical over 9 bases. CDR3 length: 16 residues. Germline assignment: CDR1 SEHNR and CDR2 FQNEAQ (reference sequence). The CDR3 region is CAGSSLDRGLSYEQYF. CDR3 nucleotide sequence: TGTGCCGGCAGCTCCCTCGACAGGGGGTTATCCTACGAGCAGTACTTC.

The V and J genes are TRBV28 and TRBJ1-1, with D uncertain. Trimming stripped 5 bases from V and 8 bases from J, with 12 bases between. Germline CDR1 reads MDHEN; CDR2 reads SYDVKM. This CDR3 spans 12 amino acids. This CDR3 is CASSIEIGEAFF. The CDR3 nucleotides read TGTGCCAGCAGTATTGAGATAGGGGAAGCTTTCTTT. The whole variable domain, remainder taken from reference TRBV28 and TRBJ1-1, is DVKVTQSSRYLVKRTGEKVFLECVQDMDHENMFWYRQDPGLGLRLIYFSYDVKMKEKGDIPEGYSVSREKKERFSLILESASTNQTSMYLCASSIEIGEAFFGQGTRLTVV.

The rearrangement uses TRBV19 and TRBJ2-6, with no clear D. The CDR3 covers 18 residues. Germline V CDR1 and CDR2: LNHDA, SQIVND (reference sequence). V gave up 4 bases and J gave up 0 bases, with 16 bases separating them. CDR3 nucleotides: TGTGCCAGTAGTAGAGGATCGGCCCGAGTCTCTGGGGCCAACGTCCTGACTTTC. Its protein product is CASSRGSARVSGANVLTF.

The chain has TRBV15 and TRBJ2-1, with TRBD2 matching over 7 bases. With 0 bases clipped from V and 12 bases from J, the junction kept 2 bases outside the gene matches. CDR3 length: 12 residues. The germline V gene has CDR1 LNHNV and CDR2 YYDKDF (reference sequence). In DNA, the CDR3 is TGTGCCACCAGCAGAGAAGGCGGGGGGCAGTTCTTC. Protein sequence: CATSREGGGQFF.

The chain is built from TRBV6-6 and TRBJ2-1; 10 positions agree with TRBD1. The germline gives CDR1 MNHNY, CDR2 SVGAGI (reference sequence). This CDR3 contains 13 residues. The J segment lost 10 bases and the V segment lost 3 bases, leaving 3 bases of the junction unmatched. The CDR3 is CASSYKTGGEQFF. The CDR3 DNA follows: TGTGCCAGCAGTTATAAGACAGGGGGCGAGCAGTTCTTC.

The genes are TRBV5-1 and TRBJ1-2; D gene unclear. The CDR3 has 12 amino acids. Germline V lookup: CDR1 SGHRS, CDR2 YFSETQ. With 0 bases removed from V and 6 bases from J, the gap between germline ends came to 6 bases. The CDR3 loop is CASSLDFDGYTF. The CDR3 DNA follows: TGCGCCAGCAGCTTGGATTTTGATGGCTACACCTTC.

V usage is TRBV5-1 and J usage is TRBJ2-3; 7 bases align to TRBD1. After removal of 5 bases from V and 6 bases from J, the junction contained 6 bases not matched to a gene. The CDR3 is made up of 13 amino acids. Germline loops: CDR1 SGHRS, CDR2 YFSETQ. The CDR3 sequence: CASRPSTGDTQYF. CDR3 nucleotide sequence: TGCGCCAGCAGACCCTCGACAGGGGATACGCAGTATTTT.

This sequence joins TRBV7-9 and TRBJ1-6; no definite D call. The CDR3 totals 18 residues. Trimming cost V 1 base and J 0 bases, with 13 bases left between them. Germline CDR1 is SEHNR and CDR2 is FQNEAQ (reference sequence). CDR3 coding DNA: TGTGCCAGCAGCTTAGGGGGTGGCCAGAGCTCCTATAATTCACCCCTCCACTTT. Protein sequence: CASSLGGGQSSYNSPLHF.

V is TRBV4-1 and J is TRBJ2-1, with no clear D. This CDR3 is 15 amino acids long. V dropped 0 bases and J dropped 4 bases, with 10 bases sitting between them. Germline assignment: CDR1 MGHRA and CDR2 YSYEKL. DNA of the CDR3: TGCGCCAGCAGCCAAGATCTCCTCCCGTACAATGAGCAGTTCTTC. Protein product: CASSQDLLPYNEQFF.

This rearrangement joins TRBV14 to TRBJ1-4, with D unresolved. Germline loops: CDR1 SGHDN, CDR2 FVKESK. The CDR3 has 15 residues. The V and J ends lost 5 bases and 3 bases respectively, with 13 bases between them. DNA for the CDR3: TGTGCCAGCAGCGACGAAGGGTGGGCTAATGAAAAACTGTTTTTT. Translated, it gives CASSDEGWANEKLFF.

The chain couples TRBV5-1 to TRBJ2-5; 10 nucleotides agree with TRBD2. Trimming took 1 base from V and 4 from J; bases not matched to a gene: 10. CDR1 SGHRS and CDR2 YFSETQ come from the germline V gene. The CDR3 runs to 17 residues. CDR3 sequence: CASSLSGRAVVGETQYF. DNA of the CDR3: TGCGCCAGCAGCTTGAGCGGGAGGGCCGTTGTAGGAGAGACCCAGTACTTC.

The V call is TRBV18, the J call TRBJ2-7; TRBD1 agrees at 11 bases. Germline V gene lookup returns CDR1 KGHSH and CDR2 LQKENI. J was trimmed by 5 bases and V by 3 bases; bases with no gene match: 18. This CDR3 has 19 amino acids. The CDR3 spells CASSPRRTGGPEGPNEQYF. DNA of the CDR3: TGTGCCAGCTCACCTCGCAGGACAGGGGGCCCGGAGGGCCCCAACGAGCAGTACTTC. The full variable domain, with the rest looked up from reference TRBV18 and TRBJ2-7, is NAGVMQNPRHLVRRRGQEARLRCSPMKGHSHVYWYRQLPEEGLKFMVYLQKENIIDESGMPKERFSAEFPKEGPSILRIQQVVRGDSAAYFCASSPRRTGGPEGPNEQYFGPGTRLTVT.

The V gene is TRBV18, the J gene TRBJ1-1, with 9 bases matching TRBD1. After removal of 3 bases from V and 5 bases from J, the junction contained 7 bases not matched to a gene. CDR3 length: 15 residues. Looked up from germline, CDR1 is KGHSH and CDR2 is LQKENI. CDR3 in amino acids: CASSPSRDRVTEAFF. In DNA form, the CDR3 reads TGTGCCAGCTCACCCTCCCGGGACAGGGTGACTGAAGCTTTCTTT.